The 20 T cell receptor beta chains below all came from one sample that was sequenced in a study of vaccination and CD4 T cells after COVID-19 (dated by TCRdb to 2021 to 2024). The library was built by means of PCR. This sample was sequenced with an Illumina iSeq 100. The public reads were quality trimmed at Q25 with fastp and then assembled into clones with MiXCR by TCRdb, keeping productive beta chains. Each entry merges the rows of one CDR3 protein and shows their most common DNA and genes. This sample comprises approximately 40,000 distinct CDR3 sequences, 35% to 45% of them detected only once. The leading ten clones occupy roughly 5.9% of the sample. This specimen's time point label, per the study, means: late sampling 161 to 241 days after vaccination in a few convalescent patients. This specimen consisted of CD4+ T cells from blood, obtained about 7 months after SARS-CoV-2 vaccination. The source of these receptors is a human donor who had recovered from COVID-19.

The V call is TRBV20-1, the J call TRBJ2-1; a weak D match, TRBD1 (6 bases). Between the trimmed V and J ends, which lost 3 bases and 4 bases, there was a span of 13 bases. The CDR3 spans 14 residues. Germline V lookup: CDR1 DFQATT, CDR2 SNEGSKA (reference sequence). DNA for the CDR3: TGCAGTGCTAGCAGGGGCCGGAAATACAATGAGCAGTTCTTC. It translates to CSASRGRKYNEQFF.

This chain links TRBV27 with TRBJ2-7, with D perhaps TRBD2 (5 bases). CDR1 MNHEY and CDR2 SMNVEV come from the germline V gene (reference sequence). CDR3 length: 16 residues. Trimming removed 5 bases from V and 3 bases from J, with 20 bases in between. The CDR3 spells CASSLGLRERVYEQYF. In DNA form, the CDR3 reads TGTGCCAGCAGTCTGGGTCTTCGGGAACGGGTCTACGAGCAGTACTTC.

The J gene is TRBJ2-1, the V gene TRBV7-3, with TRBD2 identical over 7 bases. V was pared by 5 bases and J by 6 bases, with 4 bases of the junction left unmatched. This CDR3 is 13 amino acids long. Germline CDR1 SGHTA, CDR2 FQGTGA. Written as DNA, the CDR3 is TGTGCCAGCAGCGCGACTAGCAGCAATGAGCAGTTCTTC. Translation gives CASSATSSNEQFF.

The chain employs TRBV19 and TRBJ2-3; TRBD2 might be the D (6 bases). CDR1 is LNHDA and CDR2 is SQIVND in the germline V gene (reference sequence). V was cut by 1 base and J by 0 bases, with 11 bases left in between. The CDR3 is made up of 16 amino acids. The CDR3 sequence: CASSIGSGLSTDTQYF. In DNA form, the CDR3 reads TGTGCCAGTAGTATAGGTAGCGGACTGAGCACAGATACGCAGTATTTT.

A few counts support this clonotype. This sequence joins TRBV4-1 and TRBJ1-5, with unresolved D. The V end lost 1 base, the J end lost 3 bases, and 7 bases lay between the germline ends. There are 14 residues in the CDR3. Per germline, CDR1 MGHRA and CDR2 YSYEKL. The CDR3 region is CASSQAGYNQPQHF. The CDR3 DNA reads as TGCGCCAGCAGCCAAGCGGGATACAATCAGCCCCAGCATTTT.

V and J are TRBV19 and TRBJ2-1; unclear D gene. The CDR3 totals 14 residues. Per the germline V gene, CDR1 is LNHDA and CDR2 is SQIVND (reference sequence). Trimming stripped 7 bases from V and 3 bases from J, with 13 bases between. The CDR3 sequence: CASKGSRDYNEQFF. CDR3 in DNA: TGTGCCAGTAAAGGGTCCCGCGACTACAATGAGCAGTTCTTC.

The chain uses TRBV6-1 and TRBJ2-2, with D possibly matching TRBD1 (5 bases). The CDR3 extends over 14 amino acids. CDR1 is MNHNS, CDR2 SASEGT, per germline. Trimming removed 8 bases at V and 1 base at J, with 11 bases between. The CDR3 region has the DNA TGTGCCAGCCGCCAGGGCCAGAACACCGGGGAGCTGTTTTTT. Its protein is CASRQGQNTGELFF.

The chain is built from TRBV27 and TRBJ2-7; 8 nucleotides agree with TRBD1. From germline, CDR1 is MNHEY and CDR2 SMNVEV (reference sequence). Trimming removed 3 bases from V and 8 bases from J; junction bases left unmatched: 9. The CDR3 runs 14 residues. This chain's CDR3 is CASSFQGAALQQYF. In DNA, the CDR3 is TGTGCCAGCAGTTTTCAGGGGGCCGCTCTCCAGCAGTACTTC.

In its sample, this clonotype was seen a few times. The CDR3 loop reads CASSPDLPDTQYF. The CDR3 DNA reads TGTGCCAGCAGCCCCGACCTGCCAGATACGCAGTATTTT. The chain recombines TRBV7-9 with TRBJ2-3; no definite D call. Germline V gene lookup returns CDR1 SEHNR and CDR2 FQNEAQ (reference sequence). CDR3 size: 13 residues. Deletions cut 5 bases from V and 4 bases from J, with 10 bases between.

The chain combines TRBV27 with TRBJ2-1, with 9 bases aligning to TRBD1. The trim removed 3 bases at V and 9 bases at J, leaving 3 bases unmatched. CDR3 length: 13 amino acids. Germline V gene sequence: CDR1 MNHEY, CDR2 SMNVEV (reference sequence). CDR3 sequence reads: CASSLGQGTEQFF. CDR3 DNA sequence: TGTGCCAGCAGTTTGGGACAGGGAACTGAGCAGTTCTTC.

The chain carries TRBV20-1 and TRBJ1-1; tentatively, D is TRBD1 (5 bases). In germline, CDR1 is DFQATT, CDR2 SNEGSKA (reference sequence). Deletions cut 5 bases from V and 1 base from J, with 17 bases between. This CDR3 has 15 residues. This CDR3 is CSADTGSIGNTEAFF. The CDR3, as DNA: TGCAGTGCTGATACAGGATCTATTGGGAACACTGAAGCTTTCTTT.

This CDR3 is CSAAQSSGNTIYF. CDR3 sequence (DNA): TGCAGCGCTGCCCAGAGCTCTGGAAACACCATATATTTT. The chain has TRBV29-1 and TRBJ1-3, with D uncertain. V gave up 7 bases and J gave up 0 bases, with 10 bases separating them. CDR1 SQVTM and CDR2 ANQGSEA come from the germline V gene. There are 13 residues in the CDR3.

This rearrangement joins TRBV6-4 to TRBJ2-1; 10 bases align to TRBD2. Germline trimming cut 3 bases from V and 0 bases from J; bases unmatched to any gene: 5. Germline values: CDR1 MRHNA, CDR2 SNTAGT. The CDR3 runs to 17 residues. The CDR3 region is CASSELAGSSSYNEQFF. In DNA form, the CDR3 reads TGTGCCAGCAGTGAACTAGCGGGGTCAAGCTCCTACAATGAGCAGTTCTTC.

The CDR3 DNA is TGCGCCAGCAGCCATTCTCTACTAGCGGGAGGAGAGCAGTTCTTC. Its translation is CASSHSLLAGGEQFF. V and J are TRBV4-1 and TRBJ2-1, with 12 bases aligning to TRBD2. The CDR3 contains 15 residues. V dropped 3 bases and J dropped 10; count of bases not matched to a gene: 7. CDR1 is MGHRA, CDR2 YSYEKL, per germline.

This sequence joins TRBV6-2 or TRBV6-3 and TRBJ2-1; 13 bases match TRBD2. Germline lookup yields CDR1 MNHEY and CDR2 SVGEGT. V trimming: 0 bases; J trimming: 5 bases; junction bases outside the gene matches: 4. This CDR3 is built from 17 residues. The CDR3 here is CASSYSGTSGDHNEQFF. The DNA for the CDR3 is TGTGCCAGCAGTTACTCCGGGACTAGCGGGGACCACAATGAGCAGTTCTTC.

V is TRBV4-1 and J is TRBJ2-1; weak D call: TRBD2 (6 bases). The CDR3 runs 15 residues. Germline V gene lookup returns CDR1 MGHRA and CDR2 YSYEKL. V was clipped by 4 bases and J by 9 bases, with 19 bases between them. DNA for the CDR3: TGCGCCAGCAGCCGAATCGGGCGGGGTTATGTTGAGCAGTTCTTC. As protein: CASSRIGRGYVEQFF.

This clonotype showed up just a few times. The CDR3 loop reads CSALDRGNEQFF. DNA of the CDR3: TGCAGTGCTTTGGACAGGGGGAATGAGCAGTTCTTC. The rearrangement links TRBV20-1 to TRBJ2-1; 10 bases are a match to TRBD1. The CDR3 covers 12 residues. After removal of 5 bases from V and 7 bases from J, the junction contained 2 bases not matched to a gene. Germline values: CDR1 DFQATT, CDR2 SNEGSKA (reference sequence).

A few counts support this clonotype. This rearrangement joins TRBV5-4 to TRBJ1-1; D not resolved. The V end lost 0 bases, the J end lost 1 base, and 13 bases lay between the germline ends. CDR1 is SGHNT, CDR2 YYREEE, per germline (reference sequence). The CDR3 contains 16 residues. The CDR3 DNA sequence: TGTGCCAGCAGCTTGGGGCTCTGGGGAGGGAACACTGAAGCTTTCTTT. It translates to CASSLGLWGGNTEAFF.

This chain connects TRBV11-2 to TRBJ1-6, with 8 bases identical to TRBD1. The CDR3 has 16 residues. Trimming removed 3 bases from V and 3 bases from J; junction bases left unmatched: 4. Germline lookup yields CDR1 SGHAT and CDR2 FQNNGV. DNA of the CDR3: TGTGCCAGCAGCTTCGAGGGACAGGACTATAATTCACCCCTCCACTTT. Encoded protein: CASSFEGQDYNSPLHF.

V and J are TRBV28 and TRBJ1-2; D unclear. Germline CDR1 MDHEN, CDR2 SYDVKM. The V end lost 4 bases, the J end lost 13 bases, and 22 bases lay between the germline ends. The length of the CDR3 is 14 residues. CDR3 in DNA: TGTGCCAGCAGTTCCGCCGGCATCCAAGGGCGACCCACCTTC. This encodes CASSSAGIQGRPTF.